This record looks at one TCR beta chain sequence and its context. This sample was included in a study of T cell changes during pregnancy in multiple sclerosis. TCRdb's table, derived via immunoSEQ multiplex PCR, lists solely in-frame clones and lacks some. The data show fewer than 90,000 clones, about 94% seen once. The sequences come from peripheral blood, collected after pregnancy. The TCR originated in a female donor in good health, enrolled as a control in a pregnancy study.

CDR3 sequence (DNA): TGCGCCAGCAGCTTTAGCGGGGGCTCCTACAATGAGCAGTTCTTC. As protein: CASSFSGGSYNEQFF. The chain employs TRBV5-1 and TRBJ2-1; 9 positions match TRBD2. V gave up 2 bases and J gave up 0 bases; unmatched junction bases: 0. The CDR3 consists of 15 residues. Germline assignment: CDR1 SGHRS and CDR2 YFSETQ.